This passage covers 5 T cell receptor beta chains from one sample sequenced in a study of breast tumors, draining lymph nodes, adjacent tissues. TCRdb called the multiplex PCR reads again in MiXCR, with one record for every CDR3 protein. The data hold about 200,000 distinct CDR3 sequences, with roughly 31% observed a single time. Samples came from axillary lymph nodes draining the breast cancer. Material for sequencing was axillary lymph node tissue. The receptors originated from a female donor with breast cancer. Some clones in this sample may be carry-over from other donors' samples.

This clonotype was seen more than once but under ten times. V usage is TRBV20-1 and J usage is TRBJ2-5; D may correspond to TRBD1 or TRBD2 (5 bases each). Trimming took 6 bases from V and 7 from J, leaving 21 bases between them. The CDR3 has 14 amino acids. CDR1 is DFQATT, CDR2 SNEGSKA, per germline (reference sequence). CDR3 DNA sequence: TGCAGTGCCCCTGACAGCGGAGTTGGGGCGACCCAGTACTTC. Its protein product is CSAPDSGVGATQYF.

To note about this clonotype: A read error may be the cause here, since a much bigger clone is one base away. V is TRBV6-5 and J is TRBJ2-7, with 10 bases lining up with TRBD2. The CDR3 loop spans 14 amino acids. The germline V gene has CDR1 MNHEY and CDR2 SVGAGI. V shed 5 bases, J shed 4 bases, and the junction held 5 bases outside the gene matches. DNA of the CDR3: TGTGCCAGCAGTCATACACTAGCGGGGTACGAGCAGTACTTC. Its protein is CASSHTLAGYEQYF.

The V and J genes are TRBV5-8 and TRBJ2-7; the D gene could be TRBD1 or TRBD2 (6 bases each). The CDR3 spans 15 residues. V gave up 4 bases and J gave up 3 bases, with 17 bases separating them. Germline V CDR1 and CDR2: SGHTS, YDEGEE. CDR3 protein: CASSPRRGAYYEQYF. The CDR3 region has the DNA TGTGCCAGCAGCCCTCGGAGGGGGGCCTACTACGAGCAGTACTTC.

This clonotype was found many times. CDR3 DNA sequence: TGCAGTGCTCCTGGGACATATGGCTACACCTTC. Amino acids: CSAPGTYGYTF. The gene calls are TRBV20-1 and TRBJ1-2, with TRBD1 as a possible D gene (6 bases). In germline, CDR1 is DFQATT, CDR2 SNEGSKA (reference sequence). The ends were cut back, 5 bases at V and 5 bases at J, with 9 bases in the middle. This CDR3 is 11 amino acids long.

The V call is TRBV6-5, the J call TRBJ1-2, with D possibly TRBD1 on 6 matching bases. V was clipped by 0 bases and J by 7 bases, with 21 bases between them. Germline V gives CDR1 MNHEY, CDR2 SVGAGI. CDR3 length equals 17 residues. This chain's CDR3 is CASSYSWRGGGNVGYTF. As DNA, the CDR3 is TGTGCCAGCAGTTACTCGTGGAGAGGGGGAGGTAATGTTGGCTACACCTTC.